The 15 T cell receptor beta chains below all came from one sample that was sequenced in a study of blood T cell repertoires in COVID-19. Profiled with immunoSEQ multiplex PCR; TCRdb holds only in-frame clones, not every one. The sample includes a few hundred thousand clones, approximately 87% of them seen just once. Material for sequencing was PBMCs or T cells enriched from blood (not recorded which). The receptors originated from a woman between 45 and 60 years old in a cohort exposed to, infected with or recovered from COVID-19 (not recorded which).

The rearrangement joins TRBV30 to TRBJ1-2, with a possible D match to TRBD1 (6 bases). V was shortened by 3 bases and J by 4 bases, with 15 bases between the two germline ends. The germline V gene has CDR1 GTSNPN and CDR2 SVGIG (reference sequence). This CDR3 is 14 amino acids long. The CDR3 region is CAWRDTGRVYGYTF. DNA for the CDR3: TGTGCCTGGAGGGACACAGGGCGAGTCTATGGCTACACCTTC.

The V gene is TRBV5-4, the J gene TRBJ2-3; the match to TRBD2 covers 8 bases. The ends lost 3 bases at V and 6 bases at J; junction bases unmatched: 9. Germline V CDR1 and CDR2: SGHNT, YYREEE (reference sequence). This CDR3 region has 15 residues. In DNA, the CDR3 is TGTGCCAGCAGCTCCAGGCGGGGGGCAAGTGATACGCAGTATTTT. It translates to CASSSRRGASDTQYF.

This chain's CDR3 is CAWSALDRDTGELFF. As DNA, the CDR3 is TGTGCCTGGAGTGCACTAGACAGGGACACCGGGGAGCTGTTTTTT. The rearrangement joins TRBV30 to TRBJ2-2; 7 nucleotides match TRBD1. The length of the CDR3 is 15 residues. Germline-derived CDR1 and CDR2 are GTSNPN and SVGIG (reference sequence). The ends lost 1 base at V and 3 bases at J; junction bases unmatched: 5. Supplemented by reference TRBV30 and TRBJ2-2, the full variable domain reads SQTIHQWPATLVQPVGSPLSLECTVEGTSNPNLYWYRQAAGRGLQLLFYSVGIGQISSEVPQNLSASRPQDRQFILSSKKLLLSDSGFYLCAWSALDRDTGELFFGEGSRLTVL.

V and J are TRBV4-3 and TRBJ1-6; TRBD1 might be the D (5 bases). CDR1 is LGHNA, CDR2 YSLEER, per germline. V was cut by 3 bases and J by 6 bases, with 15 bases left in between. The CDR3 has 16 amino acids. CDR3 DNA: TGCGCCAGCAGCCACTTCGGGGACTCGTTTAATTCACCCCTCCACTTT. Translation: CASSHFGDSFNSPLHF.

This CDR3 reads CASRQTSGGTQYF. For the CDR3, the DNA is TGTGCCAGTAGACAGACTAGCGGGGGCACTCAGTACTTC. The V call is TRBV19, the J call TRBJ2-4, with TRBD2 matching 12 bases. Per germline, CDR1 LNHDA and CDR2 SQIVND (reference sequence). This CDR3 comprises 13 residues. J gave up 12 bases and V 6 bases, and 6 bases lay outside the gene matches.

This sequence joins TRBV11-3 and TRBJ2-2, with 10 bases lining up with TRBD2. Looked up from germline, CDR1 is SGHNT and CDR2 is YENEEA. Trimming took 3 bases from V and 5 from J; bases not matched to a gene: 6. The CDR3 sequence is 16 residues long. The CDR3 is CASSFQSGGATGELFF. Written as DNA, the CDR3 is TGTGCCAGCAGCTTCCAAAGCGGGGGGGCGACCGGGGAGCTGTTTTTT.

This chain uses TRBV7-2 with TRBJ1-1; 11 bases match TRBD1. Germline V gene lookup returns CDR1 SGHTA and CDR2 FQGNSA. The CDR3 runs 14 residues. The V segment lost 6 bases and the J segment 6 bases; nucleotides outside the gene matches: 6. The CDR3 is CASRSRTGGSEAFF. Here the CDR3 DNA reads TGTGCCAGCAGATCTAGGACAGGGGGCTCTGAAGCTTTCTTT.

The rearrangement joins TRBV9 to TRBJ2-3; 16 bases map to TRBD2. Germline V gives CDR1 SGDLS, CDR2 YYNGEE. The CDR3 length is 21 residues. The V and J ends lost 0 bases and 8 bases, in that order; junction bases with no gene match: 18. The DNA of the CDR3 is TGTGCCAGCAGCGTAGGTTTGCCGAACGGAGGGACTAGCGGGGGGGCAGGTACGCAGTATTTT. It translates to CASSVGLPNGGTSGGAGTQYF.

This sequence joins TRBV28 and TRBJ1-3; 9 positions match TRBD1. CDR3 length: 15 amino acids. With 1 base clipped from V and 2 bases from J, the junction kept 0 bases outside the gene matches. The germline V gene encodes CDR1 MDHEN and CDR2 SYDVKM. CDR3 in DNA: TGTGCCAGCAGTTTATACAGGGGGCCTGGAAACACCATATATTTT. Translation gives CASSLYRGPGNTIYF.

The DNA of the CDR3 is TGCAGTGCTAGTGGGCAGGGGTTCCAAGAGACCCAGTACTTC. It codes for CSASGQGFQETQYF. The chain couples TRBV20-1 to TRBJ2-5; a weak D match, TRBD1 (6 bases). The CDR3 totals 14 residues. Germline CDR1 and CDR2: DFQATT and SNEGSKA (reference sequence). V shed 3 bases and J shed 1 base, with 12 bases lying between them.

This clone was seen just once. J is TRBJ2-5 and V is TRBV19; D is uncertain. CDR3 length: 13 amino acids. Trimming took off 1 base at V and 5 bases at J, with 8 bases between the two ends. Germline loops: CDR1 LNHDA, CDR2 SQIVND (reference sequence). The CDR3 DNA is TGTGCCAGTAGTATAGTAGGAGATGAGACCCAGTACTTC. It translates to CASSIVGDETQYF.

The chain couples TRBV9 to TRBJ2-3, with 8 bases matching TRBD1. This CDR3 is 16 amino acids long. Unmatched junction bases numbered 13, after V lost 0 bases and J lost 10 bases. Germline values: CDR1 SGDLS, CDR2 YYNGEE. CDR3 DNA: TGTGCCAGCAGCGTAGGGACAGGGATAGGGGCCCTGGCGCAGTATTTT. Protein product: CASSVGTGIGALAQYF.

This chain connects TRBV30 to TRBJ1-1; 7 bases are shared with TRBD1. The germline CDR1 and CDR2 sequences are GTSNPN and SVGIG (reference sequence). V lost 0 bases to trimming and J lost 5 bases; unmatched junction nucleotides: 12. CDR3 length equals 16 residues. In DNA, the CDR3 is TGTGCCTGGAGTGTACTACAGTATGCAGGGGGGACTGAAGCTTTCTTT. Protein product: CAWSVLQYAGGTEAFF.

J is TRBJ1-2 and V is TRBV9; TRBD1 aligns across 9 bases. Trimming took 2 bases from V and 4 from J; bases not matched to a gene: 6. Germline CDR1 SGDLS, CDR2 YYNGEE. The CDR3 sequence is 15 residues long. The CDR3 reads CASSVGTGISYGYTF. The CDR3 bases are TGTGCCAGCAGCGTCGGGACAGGGATTTCCTATGGCTACACCTTC. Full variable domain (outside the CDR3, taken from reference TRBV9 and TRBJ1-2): DSGVTQTPKHLITATGQRVTLRCSPRSGDLSVYWYQQSLDQGLQFLIQYYNGEERAKGNILERFSAQQFPDLHSELNLSSLELGDSALYFCASSVGTGISYGYTFGSGTRLTVV.

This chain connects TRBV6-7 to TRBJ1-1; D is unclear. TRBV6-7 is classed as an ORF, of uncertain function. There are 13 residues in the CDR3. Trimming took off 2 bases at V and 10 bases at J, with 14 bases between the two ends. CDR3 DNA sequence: TGTGCCAGCAGTTACGCAGACACGGAAGGAGCTTTCTTT. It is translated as CASSYADTEGAFF.